This T cell receptor (beta chain) originates from a study of monozygotic twins with inflammatory bowel disease (dated by TCRdb to the late 2010s). In terms of the full investigation: The full study comprised around 28 monozygotic twin pairs: nine German pairs (four IBD-concordant, five IBD-discordant) and 19 IBD-discordant Danish pairs. Within discordant pairs, disease-associated traits were sought mainly by comparing IBD patients with their genetically identical healthy co-twins. Each individual had, on average, about 151 000 unique TCRalpha sequences and 181 000 unique TCRbeta sequences available for analysis. What the research found in general, with its limitations: IBD patients shared fewer clonotypes with other individuals than healthy twins did, most markedly in patients showing signs of disease activity. Repertoire similarity did not differ between concordant and discordant twins, which could be due to limited statistical power. Background noise and inter-individual variability may have been introduced into the repertoires by the differing immunosuppressive treatments among patients. Distinction between different T cell subtypes could not be achieved in the analysis. No single strong signal or clonotype linked to IBD turned up in the results, so the idea that one exists was not supported. TCRbeta repertoire diversity, by inverse Simpson index, was decreased in IBD patients compared with their healthy co-twins.

The method behind the library was 5' RACE. For each TCR library, 3,500 to 4,000 ng of total RNA was used. For each sample, cDNA synthesis was carried out in eight separate reactions using SMARTScribe reverse transcriptase. Unique molecular identifiers containing a 6-nucleotide sample barcode were introduced through template switching during cDNA synthesis. TCRalpha and TCRbeta cDNA was amplified by two nested PCRs of approximately 17 and 9 cycles, with bead purification after each PCR. Before amplification, cDNA was treated with uracil DNA-glycosylase and purified using the QIAquick PCR purification kit. In the second PCR, Illumina TruSeq-compatible adapters and sample-specific barcodes were added. TapeStation and Qubit were used to check library quality and concentration, and around 5.2 ng of each library went into the pool. Sequencing of pooled libraries was carried out on an Illumina HiSeq2500 single-index Rapid Run using 2 x 100 bp reads and custom sequencing primers. The original methods were these. MiGEC version 1.2.6 was used for UMI-based consensus assembly, which corrected PCR and sequencing errors. V(D)J alignment, clonotype assembly and CDR3 extraction were performed with MiXCR version 2.1.1. Gene usage, clonotype sharing and MAIT/NKT TCR abundance were normalised by analysing the top 1000, 10 000 and 20 000 clonotypes per sample. Diversity was computed as the inverse Simpson index with the vegan R package after downsampling to 27 000 UMIs. Paired Mann-Whitney U tests were applied to discordant twin pairs, with Benjamini-Hochberg correction for multiple testing. TCRdb reprocessed the sequencing reads and holds a single record per CDR3 protein sequence, with no DNA. The V and J calls shown here were made by TCRdb, not taken from the authors' results. The sample's table lists a count of around 450,000 distinct CDR3 sequences. The ten largest clones represent about 2.6% of the sample.

Comment on this clonotype: Its target antigen remains unknown.

The germline V gene encodes CDR1 SGHDT and CDR2 YYEEEE. The CDR3 has 16 amino acids, counting the end cysteine and phenylalanine. A DNA sequence was not provided. From each donor, an approximately 2.5 ml peripheral blood sample was collected into PAXgene tubes and stored at -80 degrees C. Without T cell sorting, total RNA was isolated from whole blood using the PAXgene blood miRNA kit on an automated QIAcube. Peripheral blood from monozygotic twin pairs who were concordant or discordant for inflammatory bowel disease underwent deep TCRalpha and TCRbeta repertoire profiling using unique molecular barcoding. Smoking habits were recorded for all twin pairs, and individuals were classified as current, former or never smokers.

This TCR came from a human donor with ulcerative colitis or Crohn's disease, or a healthy co-twin of an affected twin (not recorded which). The sequenced sample was blood. Here the chain combines TRBV5-6 and TRBJ2-7; TCRdb picks TRBD2, but there is no DNA to check that call. The CDR3 corresponds to CASSWGLAGVFYEQYF.